The rows below give T cell receptor beta chains drawn from one sample of a study of blood T cell repertoires in COVID-19. Using immunoSEQ multiplex PCR, the repertoire was profiled, and TCRdb retains in-frame clones only, with some absent. The sample has about 210,000 clones; more than 85% are singletons. Material for sequencing was peripheral blood. The origin of the receptors is a man between 35 and 55 years old with acute or convalescent COVID-19. CDR3s include the opening cysteine and the closing phenylalanine or tryptophan. Fields, in order: V gene, D gene, clone size, CDR3 protein. D genes are given only for firm matches. A clone size is listed for some rows: how often the clone was seen (once, few, many), or a class if it is expanded.

TRBV5-1,NA,NA,CASSLETDSYEQYF
TRBV19,NA,NA,CASTPQGTDTQYF
TRBV4-1,TRBD2,NA,CASSQTTGTSVSYEQYF
TRBV10-3,NA,NA,CAISDLARSTPDYEQYF
TRBV6-4,NA,NA,CASSDSTVGADTQYF
TRBV5-1,NA,few,CASSLLRGRQSGANVLTF
TRBV29-1,TRBD2,NA,CSVAGTSGGAIEQYF
TRBV19,TRBD1,NA,CASRGSRTGVGDTQYF
TRBV7-9,NA,few,CASSIPGLVSSYNEQFF
TRBV15,NA,NA,CATSREGHRSTGELFF
TRBV11-1,NA,NA,CASSFLGEQFF
TRBV19,NA,NA,CASNRGAGNQPQHF
TRBV10-2,NA,NA,CASSDRGTEAFF
TRBV11-2,TRBD1,once,CASSQNRGVTDTQYF
TRBV29-1,NA,NA,CSVAGEGQPQHF
TRBV6-6,TRBD2,NA,CASTRTSGSINEQYF
TRBV2,TRBD2,NA,CASSEAGGSKYNEQFF
TRBV19,TRBD1,few,CASSIGGGQDEQFF
TRBV25-1,TRBD2,NA,CASSEYGWSGEHNEQFF
TRBV4-1,NA,NA,CASSRAGEGGEQYF
TRBV13,NA,NA,CASSYGVTTSYEQYF
TRBV27,NA,few,CASSLYPTGVRVSDNEQFF
TRBV7-2,NA,NA,CASSLSFGQETQYF
TRBV27,NA,NA,CASSMAGSGRTRLNEQFF
TRBV9,TRBD2,NA,CASSTRRGAVPNEQFF
TRBV5-1,TRBD2,NA,CASREEVTYEQYF
TRBV19,NA,NA,CASSGGQTYSPLHF